These 12 T cell receptor beta chains originate from one sample sequenced in a study of blood T cell repertoires in COVID-19. TCRdb keeps only in-frame clones here, not all; method: immunoSEQ multiplex PCR. The sample lists under 200,000 clones, 87% occurring once. The sequencing sample was made of peripheral blood. All receptors derive from a woman aged 60-70 years who had recovered from COVID-19.

The rearrangement joins TRBV5-1 to TRBJ2-7, with a tentative D call TRBD2 (5 bases). Germline CDR1 SGHRS, CDR2 YFSETQ. The CDR3 length is 14 residues. The V gene lost 5 bases and the J gene lost 2 bases, with 14 bases spanning the gap. The DNA of the CDR3 is TGCGCCAGCAGACCAACTGAGGGAGCCTACGAGCAGTACTTC. Encoded protein: CASRPTEGAYEQYF.

The chain carries TRBV5-1 and TRBJ2-3; TRBD1 is a possible D gene (5 bases). Germline V lookup: CDR1 SGHRS, CDR2 YFSETQ. V was pared by 1 base and J by 6 bases, with 9 bases between. The CDR3 sequence is 13 residues long. CDR3 in amino acids: CASSLSGIDTQYF. In DNA, the CDR3 is TGCGCCAGCAGCTTGTCAGGGATCGATACGCAGTATTTT.

This rearrangement joins TRBV25-1 to TRBJ2-1, with 11 bases that match TRBD2. CDR1 and CDR2 from the germline V gene are MGHDK and SYGVNS. The ends lost 4 bases at V and 6 bases at J; junction bases unmatched: 5. CDR3 length: 15 residues. CDR3 protein: CASSALAGVLNEQFF. Here the CDR3 DNA reads TGTGCCAGCAGTGCACTAGCGGGGGTACTCAATGAGCAGTTCTTC.

V and J are TRBV19 and TRBJ2-1; D may be TRBD2 (5 bases). V lost 8 bases, J lost 0 bases, and 20 bases lay in between. Germline loops: CDR1 LNHDA, CDR2 SQIVND (reference sequence). The CDR3 loop spans 17 amino acids. This CDR3 is CASSRGGGIHSYNEQFF. The CDR3 nucleotides are TGTGCCAGTTCCCGCGGAGGAGGCATCCACTCCTACAATGAGCAGTTCTTC.

V gene TRBV19 combines with J gene TRBJ1-5; D gene unclear. Germline V CDR1 and CDR2: LNHDA, SQIVND (reference sequence). The CDR3 totals 15 residues. V was clipped by 3 bases and J by 0 bases, with 9 bases between them. This chain's CDR3 is CASSMAGASNQPQHF. DNA for the CDR3: TGTGCCAGTAGTATGGCAGGTGCTAGCAATCAGCCCCAGCATTTT.

V gene TRBV9 combines with J gene TRBJ2-2, with TRBD2 matching 10 bases. CDR3 length equals 17 residues. CDR1 is SGDLS, CDR2 YYNGEE, per germline. Trimming took 2 bases from V and 4 from J; bases not matched to a gene: 8. In DNA form, the CDR3 reads TGTGCCAGCAGCGTGCACAGCGGGGGGGCAGGCACCGGGGAGCTGTTTTTT. Amino acid sequence: CASSVHSGGAGTGELFF.

This rearrangement joins TRBV5-1 to TRBJ2-1; D unresolved. The V gene's germline CDR1 is SGHRS and CDR2 YFSETQ. There are 12 residues in the CDR3. V was shortened by 1 base and J by 15 bases, with 14 bases between the two germline ends. CDR3 DNA sequence: TGCGCCAGCAGCTTGCCTAACAGTATCGGGTTCTTC. Its protein product is CASSLPNSIGFF.

CDR3 in DNA: TGTGCCAGCAGTATAGGATTGTCGGGGGAAGAGACCCAGTACTTC. Protein: CASSIGLSGEETQYF. The chain carries TRBV9 and TRBJ2-5; D perhaps matches TRBD2 (6 bases). Germline V lookup: CDR1 SGDLS, CDR2 YYNGEE. The CDR3 is 15 residues long. The ends were cut back, 5 bases at V and 3 bases at J, with 17 bases in the middle.

This sequence joins TRBV7-9 and TRBJ2-7, with 11 bases that match TRBD2. Germline trimming cut 3 bases from V and 2 bases from J; bases unmatched to any gene: 6. This CDR3 region has 16 residues. Germline V gene lookup returns CDR1 SEHNR and CDR2 FQNEAQ (reference sequence). The CDR3 reads CASSFTGLAAPYEQYF. CDR3 bases: TGTGCCAGCAGCTTTACGGGACTAGCGGCCCCCTACGAGCAGTACTTC.

The gene calls are TRBV4-1 and TRBJ2-5; a possible D gene is TRBD2 (6 bases). CDR1 MGHRA and CDR2 YSYEKL come from the germline V gene. CDR3 length: 14 residues. V lost 1 base and J lost 0, with 6 bases in between. The CDR3 reads CASSQAGDQETQYF. The CDR3 DNA is TGCGCCAGCAGCCAAGCGGGGGACCAAGAGACCCAGTACTTC.

The rearrangement uses TRBV11-2 and TRBJ2-2; possible D gene TRBD2, 6 bases. Per germline, CDR1 SGHAT and CDR2 FQNNGV. V gave up 4 bases and J gave up 4 bases, with 10 bases separating them. CDR3 size: 14 residues. The CDR3 here is CASSWGVVTGELFF. As DNA, the CDR3 is TGTGCCAGCAGCTGGGGGGTTGTCACCGGGGAGCTGTTTTTT.

This chain joins TRBV24-1 and TRBJ1-1, with 8 positions matching TRBD1. V gave up 3 bases and J gave up 4 bases; unmatched junction bases: 6. The CDR3 contains 15 residues. The germline gives CDR1 KGHDR, CDR2 SFDVKD. CDR3 sequence reads: CATSDPSGGATEAFF. Here the CDR3 DNA reads TGTGCCACCAGTGATCCGTCAGGGGGCGCCACTGAAGCTTTCTTT.